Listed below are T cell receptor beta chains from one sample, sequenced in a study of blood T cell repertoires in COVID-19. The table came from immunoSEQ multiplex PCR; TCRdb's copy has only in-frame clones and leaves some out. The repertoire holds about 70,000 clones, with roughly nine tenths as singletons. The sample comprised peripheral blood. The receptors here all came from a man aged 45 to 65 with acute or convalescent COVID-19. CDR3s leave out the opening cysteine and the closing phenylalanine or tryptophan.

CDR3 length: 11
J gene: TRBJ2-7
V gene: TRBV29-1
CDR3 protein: SVLGGEVYEQY

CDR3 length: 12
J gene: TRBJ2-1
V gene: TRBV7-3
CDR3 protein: ASSLNGGVDEQF

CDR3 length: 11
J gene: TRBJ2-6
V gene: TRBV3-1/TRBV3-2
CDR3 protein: ASSQGRDRVLT

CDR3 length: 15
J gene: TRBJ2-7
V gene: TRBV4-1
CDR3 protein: ASGGSGKDRGLYEQY

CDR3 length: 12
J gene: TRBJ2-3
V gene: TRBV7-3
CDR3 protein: ASSLNPLYDTQY

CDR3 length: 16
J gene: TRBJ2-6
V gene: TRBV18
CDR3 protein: ASSPEYRASAGANVLT

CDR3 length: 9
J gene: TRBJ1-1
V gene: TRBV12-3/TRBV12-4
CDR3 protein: ASRAGPEAF

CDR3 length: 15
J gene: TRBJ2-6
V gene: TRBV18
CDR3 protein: ASSSGTGVSGANVLT

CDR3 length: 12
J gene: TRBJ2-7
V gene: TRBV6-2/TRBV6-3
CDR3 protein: ASSYLAGSYEQY

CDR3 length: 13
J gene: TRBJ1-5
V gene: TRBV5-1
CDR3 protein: ASSFRGGEGQPQH

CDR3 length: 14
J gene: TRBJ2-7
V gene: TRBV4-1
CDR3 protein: ASSQAERQGTYEQY

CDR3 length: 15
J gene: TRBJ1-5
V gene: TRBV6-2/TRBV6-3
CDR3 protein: ASSTLQQGLGNQPQH

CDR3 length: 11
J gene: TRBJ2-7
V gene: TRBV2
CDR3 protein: ASRYVGELEQY

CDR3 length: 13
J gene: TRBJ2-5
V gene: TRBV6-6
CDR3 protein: ASSPNGWLQETQY

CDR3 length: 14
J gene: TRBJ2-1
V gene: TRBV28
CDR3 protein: ASSRWGTSGRHEQF

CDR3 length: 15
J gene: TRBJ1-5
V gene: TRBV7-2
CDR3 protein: ASSLRPTDLGNQPQH

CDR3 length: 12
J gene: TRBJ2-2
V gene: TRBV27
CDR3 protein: ATQQGSDTGELF